The entry below describes one T cell receptor beta chain. Preparing the TCRbeta library involved the use of unique molecular identifiers. Using its own MiXCR run on the PCR reads, TCRdb lists one record per CDR3 protein. This table has approximately 520,000 distinct CDR3 sequences, 32% appearing once. This sample is part of a study of T-cell reconstitution after alpha-beta-depleted transplantation in children. Per the germline V gene, CDR1 is SQVTM and CDR2 is ANQGSEA. The J segment lost 5 bases and the V segment lost 7 bases, leaving 8 bases of the junction unmatched. The CDR3 extends over 14 amino acids.

The chain employs TRBV29-1 and TRBJ2-2, with 9 nucleotides matching TRBD2. This receptor was taken from a human donor who donated a stem cell graft to a child with aplastic anemia. The specimen comprised PBMCs from the stem cell graft donor, sampled from the stem cell graft. The CDR3 loop is CSAASGRYTGELFF. Here the CDR3 DNA reads TGCAGCGCTGCCAGCGGGAGGTATACCGGGGAGCTGTTTTTT.